The entry that follows covers one T cell receptor (beta chain) sequence. In the authors' workflow: Reference gene primer amplification in the assay estimated nucleated cell counts. Data came from immunoSEQ multiplex PCR; TCRdb stores just in-frame clones and leaves some out. V, J and clone size are taken as reported in that table, and D and trimming were inferred from the DNA itself. The sample has roughly 39,000 clones; 79% are singletons. This sample is part of a study of blood T cell repertoires in COVID-19. Overall study: Some COVID-19 samples were acute and others convalescent; all came from the United States, Italy and Spain. The cDNA or gDNA used as material had been derived from T cells, B-cell-depleted T cells, or PBMCs.

The clonotype was recovered from a man in his 70s with acute or convalescent COVID-19. Sequencing input: peripheral blood.

CDR3: CSVERGLGSEQYF. For the CDR3, the DNA is TGCAGCGTTGAAAGGGGGTTGGGGAGCGAGCAGTACTTC. V usage is TRBV29-1 and J usage is TRBJ2-7; TRBD1 is a possible D gene (6 bases). Germline V CDR1 and CDR2: SQVTM, ANQGSEA. V lost 2 bases and J 6 bases, leaving 14 bases between the germline ends. The CDR3 extends over 13 amino acids.